The source of this T cell receptor (beta chain) is a study of T cell repertoires in cytomegalovirus infection. Study summary: Indicated by public TCR beta signatures were CMV infection and matching HLA type.

Germline V CDR1 and CDR2: SQVTM, ANQGSEA. The CDR3 has 13 amino acids. V shed 3 bases and J 2 bases; nucleotides not matched to a gene: 3. TCRdb ran MiXCR on the reads and lists one entry per CDR3 protein. The table includes fewer than 950,000 distinct CDR3 sequences, about 30% detected once. With respect to this clonotype: The antigen is undetermined.

The source material was cultured CD8+ T cells from PBMCs, sampled from culture after CMV antigen stimulation. The TCR was taken from a human donor in good health (CMV status not recorded). Some clones in this sample may be carry-over from other donors' samples. The rearrangement links TRBV29-1 to TRBJ2-5; 7 nucleotides match TRBD2. CDR3 bases: TGCAGCGTTGAGGGGGGGACGCAAGAGACCCAGTACTTC. This translates into CSVEGGTQETQYF.